These 22 T cell receptor beta chains share one sample of origin, sequenced in a study of shared clonotypes between healthy human individuals. Only CD45RO-negative cells positively selected for CCR7 counted as naive CD8 cells, so terminally differentiated effector memory CD45RA+ cells were excluded. The method was immunoSEQ multiplex PCR; TCRdb's version includes in-frame clones alone and lacks a portion of them. The sample shows more than 2 million clones, roughly 95% of them seen only once. Sequenced material: naive CD8+ T cells sorted from blood. Source of these receptors: a man younger than 30 in good health.

The rearrangement uses TRBV11-2 and TRBJ2-3; no firm D call. The germline V and J ends were trimmed by 7 bases and 8 bases, with 10 bases remaining between them. Germline V lookup: CDR1 SGHAT, CDR2 FQNNGV. The CDR3 length is 11 residues. CDR3 coding DNA: TGTGCCAGCACCCCAAGAGGTACGCAGTATTTT. Translation gives CASTPRGTQYF.

V and J are TRBV7-2 and TRBJ2-3, with 12 bases aligning to TRBD2. The germline V gene encodes CDR1 SGHTA and CDR2 FQGNSA. The CDR3 contains 14 residues. Losses at the gene ends were 7 bases for V and 4 bases for J; bases not matched to a gene: 3. The DNA for the CDR3 is TGTGCCAGCACCCTAGCGGGGGGGCCAGATACGCAGTATTTT. Translation: CASTLAGGPDTQYF.

The chain has TRBV9 and TRBJ2-1, with D unresolved. Germline V gene data show CDR1 as SGDLS and CDR2 as YYNGEE. Trimming took off 3 bases at V and 8 bases at J, with 12 bases between the two ends. The CDR3 runs to 13 residues. This chain's CDR3 is CASSAPAGHEQFF. The CDR3 nucleotides read TGTGCCAGCAGCGCCCCTGCTGGCCATGAGCAGTTCTTC.

The V and J genes are TRBV2 and TRBJ1-3; D remains unclear. The germline V gene has CDR1 SNHLY and CDR2 FYNNEI. This CDR3 spans 16 amino acids. The V and J ends lost 6 bases and 0 bases respectively, with 15 bases between them. CDR3 coding DNA: TGTGCCAGCAGGCCCGCGGAGACCAGCTCTGGAAACACCATATATTTT. The encoded protein is CASRPAETSSGNTIYF.

The chain couples TRBV5-6 to TRBJ1-2; D gene unclear. The CDR3 loop spans 14 amino acids. Trimming shortened V by 2 bases and J by 7 bases, and 15 bases separated the two germline ends. Germline V CDR1 and CDR2: SGHDT, YYEEEE. The CDR3 region has the DNA TGTGCCAGCAGCTTTAGGGTTCTCTATGGTGGCTACACCTTC. Encoded protein: CASSFRVLYGGYTF.

As for this clone: Other nucleotide sequences in the sample specify the same CDR3. V gene TRBV4-3 combines with J gene TRBJ2-1; unclear D gene. From germline, CDR1 is LGHNA and CDR2 YSLEER. The CDR3 is 13 amino acids. V was shortened by 0 bases and J by 6 bases, with 6 bases between the two germline ends. The CDR3 coding sequence is TGCGCCAGCAGCCAAGACCCCGGCAATGAGCAGTTCTTC. Protein sequence: CASSQDPGNEQFF.

The chain has TRBV6-1 and TRBJ2-4; 7 bases agree with TRBD2. Germline CDR1 MNHNS, CDR2 SASEGT. CDR3 length equals 16 residues. V gave up 2 bases and J gave up 0 bases; unmatched junction bases: 4. The CDR3 sequence is CASSEPGEGAKNIQYF. CDR3 coding DNA: TGTGCCAGCAGTGAACCGGGGGAGGGAGCCAAAAACATTCAGTACTTC.

This clone appeared a single time. This chain connects TRBV7-2 to TRBJ2-7; 11 positions match TRBD2. Germline values: CDR1 SGHTA, CDR2 FQGNSA. Germline trimming cut 6 bases from V and 3 bases from J; bases unmatched to any gene: 4. This CDR3 region has 14 residues. CDR3 sequence reads: CASSSLAGDYEQYF. CDR3 DNA: TGTGCCAGCAGTTCACTAGCGGGAGACTACGAGCAGTACTTC.

The rearrangement joins TRBV4-3 to TRBJ1-4; maybe TRBD1 (5 bases). With 1 base removed from V and 4 bases from J, the gap between germline ends came to 10 bases. The CDR3 runs to 15 residues. CDR1 and CDR2 from the germline V gene are LGHNA and YSLEER. CDR3 residues: CASSQAGSYNEKLFF. The CDR3 DNA sequence: TGCGCCAGCAGCCAAGCAGGGTCCTATAATGAAAAACTGTTTTTT.

V usage is TRBV4-1 and J usage is TRBJ1-1; D gene uncertain. Germline V lookup: CDR1 MGHRA, CDR2 YSYEKL. Trimming stripped 1 base from V and 4 bases from J, with 7 bases between. The CDR3 is made up of 13 amino acids. The CDR3 bases are TGCGCCAGCAGCCAAGTGTGGGGCACTGAAGCTTTCTTT. Encoded protein: CASSQVWGTEAFF.

This CDR3 reads CASRKDLGELFF. The CDR3 DNA sequence: TGTGCCAGCAGGAAAGATCTCGGGGAGCTGTTTTTT. The V call is TRBV13, the J call TRBJ2-2; no reliable D call. The germline CDR1 and CDR2 sequences are PRHDT and FYEKMQ (reference sequence). The V gene lost 6 bases and the J gene lost 7 bases, with 9 bases spanning the gap. The CDR3 spans 12 residues.

Comment on this clone: The same CDR3 is also encoded by other DNA sequences in this sample. The chain employs TRBV5-1 and TRBJ2-1; D is uncertain. V lost 5 bases and J lost 2, with 5 bases in between. Germline CDR1 SGHRS, CDR2 YFSETQ. This CDR3 spans 12 amino acids. CDR3 in amino acids: CASSLAYNEQFF. As DNA, the CDR3 is TGCGCCAGCAGTCTTGCCTACAATGAGCAGTTCTTC.

The chain recombines TRBV28 with TRBJ2-7, with D perhaps TRBD2 (5 bases). V lost 5 bases and J lost 6, with 17 bases in between. The V gene's germline CDR1 is MDHEN and CDR2 SYDVKM. CDR3 length: 14 residues. The CDR3, as DNA: TGTGCCAGCAGTCCCGGACTCACGGGAAGCGAGCAGTACTTC. This gives the protein CASSPGLTGSEQYF.

The genes are TRBV30 and TRBJ2-7, with D maybe TRBD2 (6 bases). There are 12 residues in the CDR3. The V gene lost 6 bases and the J gene lost 0 bases, with 9 bases spanning the gap. Germline V gene lookup returns CDR1 GTSNPN and CDR2 SVGIG (reference sequence). CDR3 sequence (DNA): TGTGCCTGTAGCGGCCACTCCTACGAGCAGTACTTC. Translating it yields CACSGHSYEQYF.

This clone appeared once. The J gene is TRBJ2-5, the V gene TRBV15; possibly TRBD2 for D (6 bases). With 4 bases removed from V and 5 bases from J, the gap between germline ends came to 11 bases. Germline lookup yields CDR1 LNHNV and CDR2 YYDKDF (reference sequence). The CDR3 runs to 13 residues. The CDR3 bases are TGTGCCACCAGCATGCTAGGGAGGGAGACCCAGTACTTC. It encodes CATSMLGRETQYF.

V is TRBV15 and J is TRBJ2-2; 15 bases are shared with TRBD2. This CDR3 comprises 18 residues. Per the germline V gene, CDR1 is LNHNV and CDR2 is YYDKDF (reference sequence). Germline trimming cut 5 bases from V and 10 bases from J; bases unmatched to any gene: 14. This CDR3 is CATSLGLAGGPWLEELFF. CDR3 DNA: TGTGCCACCAGCCTCGGACTAGCGGGAGGGCCATGGTTGGAGGAGCTGTTTTTT.

The genes are TRBV27 and TRBJ2-7; the match to TRBD2 covers 9 bases. Germline V gene lookup returns CDR1 MNHEY and CDR2 SMNVEV (reference sequence). V gave up 0 bases and J gave up 4 bases; unmatched junction bases: 7. This CDR3 comprises 16 residues. The chain's CDR3 is CASSLSSGTSRYEQYF. Written as DNA, the CDR3 is TGTGCCAGCAGTTTATCCTCCGGGACTAGCAGATACGAGCAGTACTTC.

This clone was counted once. Other DNA sequences of this sample code for an identical CDR3. The J gene is TRBJ1-1, the V gene TRBV5-4; D is possibly TRBD1 (6 bases). Germline CDR1 and CDR2: SGHNT and YYREEE (reference sequence). V lost 2 bases and J lost 4, with 9 bases in between. The CDR3 is 13 amino acids. CDR3 region: CASSLQGATEAFF. CDR3 bases: TGTGCCAGCAGCTTACAGGGTGCCACTGAAGCTTTCTTT. The full variable domain, in which reference TRBV5-4 and TRBJ1-1 provide the parts outside the CDR3, is ETGVTQSPTHLIKTRGQQVTLRCSSQSGHNTVSWYQQALGQGPQFIFQYYREEENGRGNFPPRFSGLQFPNYSSELNVNALELDDSALYLCASSLQGATEAFFGQGTRLTVV.

The genes are TRBV25-1 and TRBJ1-2; D ambiguous. CDR3 length: 13 residues. V was trimmed by 3 bases and J by 4 bases, leaving 9 bases between them. The germline CDR1 and CDR2 sequences are MGHDK and SYGVNS. CDR3 nucleotide sequence: TGTGCCAGCAGTGATTCCGGAACCTATGGCTACACCTTC. It yields the protein CASSDSGTYGYTF.

The chain has TRBV7-2 and TRBJ1-3; D remains unclear. This CDR3 has 15 residues. The germline CDR1 and CDR2 sequences are SGHTA and FQGNSA. Deletions cut 2 bases from V and 0 bases from J, with 8 bases between. CDR3 nucleotides: TGTGCCAGCAGCTTATTTCTAAGCTCTGGAAACACCATATATTTT. Amino acids: CASSLFLSSGNTIYF.

J is TRBJ2-3 and V is TRBV6-5; 11 bases align to TRBD2. Germline V gene data show CDR1 as MNHEY and CDR2 as SVGAGI. The V segment lost 9 bases and the J segment 3 bases; nucleotides outside the gene matches: 5. The CDR3 extends over 14 amino acids. The chain's CDR3 is CASALAGETDTQYF. In DNA, the CDR3 is TGTGCCAGTGCACTAGCGGGAGAAACAGATACGCAGTATTTT.

The chain recombines TRBV4-3 with TRBJ2-2; D may be TRBD2 (6 bases). This CDR3 region has 16 residues. With 1 base removed from V and 7 bases from J, the gap between germline ends came to 16 bases. Germline V gene data show CDR1 as LGHNA and CDR2 as YSLEER. Here the CDR3 reads CASSQVHAGEVGELFF. CDR3 nucleotides: TGCGCCAGCAGCCAAGTTCACGCCGGGGAGGTCGGGGAGCTGTTTTTT.